The 14 T cell receptor beta chains below were found in one sample sequenced in a study of PD-L1 blockade in urothelial cancer. The method was immunoSEQ multiplex PCR; TCRdb's version includes in-frame clones alone and lacks a portion of them. The data hold 30,000 to 40,000 clones, with over 70% observed a single time. The sample was PBMCs, taken around atezolizumab (anti-PD-L1) treatment. Every receptor here comes from a man aged 65 to 79 with urothelial cancer.

This chain links TRBV2 with TRBJ1-3; no firm D call. This CDR3 has 14 residues. Germline loops: CDR1 SNHLY, CDR2 FYNNEI. The V and J ends lost 9 bases and 1 base respectively, with 13 bases between them. The CDR3 nucleotides are TGTGCCAGTACACGTAAAAGTTCTGGAAACACCATATATTTT. Amino acid sequence: CASTRKSSGNTIYF. Based on the CDR3 plus reference TRBV2 and TRBJ1-3, the full variable domain is EPEVTQTPSHQVTQMGQEVILRCVPISNHLYFYWYRQILGQKVEFLVSFYNNEISEKSEIFDDQFSVERPDGSNFTLKIRSTKLEDSAMYFCASTRKSSGNTIYFGEGSWLTVV.

The chain links TRBV7-2 to TRBJ2-5, with 11 bases fitting TRBD2. The CDR3 loop spans 19 amino acids. Germline V lookup: CDR1 SGHTA, CDR2 FQGNSA. Losses at the gene ends were 5 bases for V and 4 bases for J; bases not matched to a gene: 18. The CDR3 here is CASSPSPTIAGGLGETQYF. The CDR3 coding sequence is TGTGCCAGCAGCCCGAGCCCCACGATAGCGGGAGGGCTCGGAGAGACCCAGTACTTC.

The V and J genes are TRBV7-3 and TRBJ2-3; TRBD2 matches at 9 bases. The CDR3 spans 16 residues. Germline-derived CDR1 and CDR2 are SGHTA and FQGTGA. V gave up 4 bases and J gave up 5 bases; unmatched junction bases: 10. The CDR3 region has the DNA TGTGCCAGCAGCTCGGGACTAGCCGGGAGAGGAGATACGCAGTATTTT. Encoded protein: CASSSGLAGRGDTQYF.

On this clone: Other DNA sequences in the sample encode the same CDR3. V usage is TRBV6-5 and J usage is TRBJ2-7; D is perhaps TRBD1 (6 bases). The V and J ends lost 0 bases and 1 base respectively, with 10 bases between them. The CDR3 runs 15 residues. Germline V gives CDR1 MNHEY, CDR2 SVGAGI. CDR3 DNA: TGTGCCAGCAGTTACTCCGGGCAGGGGTCCTACGAGCAGTACTTC. Its translation: CASSYSGQGSYEQYF.

This clone occurred once. The V gene is TRBV5-1, the J gene TRBJ2-7; 14 bases align to TRBD2. V lost 4 bases, J lost 6 bases, and 3 bases stayed unmatched. Germline V gene data show CDR1 as SGHRS and CDR2 as YFSETQ. CDR3 size: 14 residues. This CDR3 reads CASSGGLAGAEQYF. Here the CDR3 DNA reads TGCGCCAGCAGCGGGGGACTAGCGGGAGCCGAGCAGTACTTC.

The V gene is TRBV19, the J gene TRBJ2-5; 7 bases agree with TRBD1. The germline V gene has CDR1 LNHDA and CDR2 SQIVND (reference sequence). V shed 6 bases and J 2 bases; nucleotides not matched to a gene: 12. The CDR3 totals 16 residues. The CDR3 DNA sequence: TGTGCCAGTAGCCCGGGGAAGGGGGCCGGGCAAGAGACCCAGTACTTC. It specifies CASSPGKGAGQETQYF.

The chain carries TRBV7-2 and TRBJ2-7; a possible D gene is TRBD1 (5 bases). The CDR3 is 13 amino acids. The V gene's germline CDR1 is SGHTA and CDR2 FQGNSA. V lost 3 bases to trimming and J lost 5 bases, with 11 bases between them. CDR3 sequence reads: CASSFTGYNEQYF. The CDR3 DNA reads TGTGCCAGCAGCTTTACAGGTTACAACGAGCAGTACTTC.

The chain uses TRBV4-2 and TRBJ2-2, with 10 bases aligning to TRBD2. The V gene end was trimmed by 4 bases and the J gene end by 5 bases; junction bases not matched to a gene: 4. In germline, CDR1 is LGHNA, CDR2 YNFKEQ. The CDR3 has 15 residues. This CDR3 reads CASSPSGRGTGELFF. CDR3 nucleotide sequence: TGTGCCAGCAGCCCAAGCGGGAGGGGGACCGGGGAGCTGTTTTTT.

This clone was found a few times. This rearrangement joins TRBV10-3 to TRBJ1-2, with TRBD1 as a possible D gene (6 bases). Germline V gene data show CDR1 as ENHRY and CDR2 as SYGVKD. With 8 bases removed from V and 0 bases from J, the gap between germline ends came to 13 bases. The CDR3 length is 14 residues. The CDR3 sequence: CAIRGATANYGYTF. As DNA, the CDR3 is TGTGCCATCCGGGGGGCAACAGCTAACTATGGCTACACCTTC.

The rearrangement joins TRBV18 to TRBJ2-2; TRBD1 is a possible D gene (6 bases). CDR1 is KGHSH, CDR2 LQKENI, per germline. The V end lost 9 bases, the J end lost 0 bases, and 14 bases lay between the germline ends. This CDR3 spans 15 amino acids. The CDR3 is CASLTGPANTGELFF. CDR3 DNA sequence: TGTGCCAGTTTAACAGGGCCCGCGAACACCGGGGAGCTGTTTTTT.

This chain uses TRBV19 with TRBJ2-7; 7 nucleotides align to TRBD2. Germline V gene data show CDR1 as LNHDA and CDR2 as SQIVND (reference sequence). This CDR3 has 15 residues. V shed 9 bases and J 2 bases; nucleotides not matched to a gene: 13. Here the CDR3 DNA reads TGTGCCAGCTCATATGGGGAGGGAGACCCCTACGAGCAGTACTTC. This sequence encodes CASSYGEGDPYEQYF.

The V and J genes are TRBV2 and TRBJ2-1; weak D call: TRBD1 (6 bases). The CDR3 consists of 14 residues. Germline CDR1 and CDR2: SNHLY and FYNNEI. V shed 6 bases and J shed 1 base, with 10 bases lying between them. CDR3 region: CASSADRSYNEQFF. The CDR3 nucleotides read TGTGCCAGCAGCGCCGACAGGTCCTACAATGAGCAGTTCTTC. Complete variable domain (other parts from reference TRBV2 and TRBJ2-1): EPEVTQTPSHQVTQMGQEVILRCVPISNHLYFYWYRQILGQKVEFLVSFYNNEISEKSEIFDDQFSVERPDGSNFTLKIRSTKLEDSAMYFCASSADRSYNEQFFGPGTRLTVL.

This chain connects TRBV30 to TRBJ1-5; D remains unclear. CDR1 is GTSNPN, CDR2 SVGIG, per germline (reference sequence). This CDR3 region has 13 residues. V lost 4 bases and J 0 bases, leaving 7 bases between the germline ends. CDR3 bases: TGTGCCTGGAACTCTTATAGCAATCAGCCCCAGCATTTT. The encoded protein is CAWNSYSNQPQHF.

The J gene is TRBJ2-7, the V gene TRBV28, with 7 bases matching TRBD1. CDR1 MDHEN and CDR2 SYDVKM come from the germline V gene. Losses at the gene ends were 5 bases for V and 3 bases for J; bases not matched to a gene: 7. The CDR3 extends over 14 amino acids. The CDR3 nucleotides are TGTGCCAGCAGTCGAGACAGGGCTAACTACGAGCAGTACTTC. It encodes CASSRDRANYEQYF.